Listed here are 14 T cell receptor beta chains from one sample, sequenced in a study of T cell clonality in common variable immunodeficiency. Clones were sequenced by immunoSEQ multiplex PCR, and TCRdb holds only the in-frame ones, with some missing. The sample holds tens of thousands of clones, and no clone turns up only once. The sequencing sample was made of peripheral blood mononuclear cells. Receptors were obtained from a person aged 18 to 69 in good health.

This clone was recorded a few times. CDR3 protein: CASSLGRARRDTYTF. CDR3 DNA, as far as it was read: TGTGCCAGCAGCTTAGGGAGGGCCCGCAGAGATACG. The gene calls are TRBV11-2 and TRBJ1-2, with unresolved D. The read falls 3 residues short of the CDR3 end, and the missing part is taken from the germline J gene. Germline-derived CDR1 and CDR2 are SGHAT and FQNNGV. CDR3 length equals 15 residues.

This clone was found many times. The CDR3 end falls 3 residues outside the read, so it is completed with the germline J gene. The rearrangement uses TRBV7-2 and TRBJ2-5; no clear D. Trimming removed 2 bases from V and 5 bases from J, with 15 bases in between. This CDR3 comprises 15 residues. Germline lookup yields CDR1 SGHTA and CDR2 FQGNSA. The CDR3 DNA, read in part, is TGTGCCAGCAGCTTACAGCAGGTGACAAGGGAGACC. Translation: CASSLQQVTRET. The CDR3 reads in full as CASSLQQVTRETQYF.

This clone was detected a few times. The sequence runs out 3 residues before the end of the CDR3; the remainder is reconstructed from the germline J gene. The J gene is TRBJ2-2, the V gene TRBV19; D gene uncertain. Germline CDR1 and CDR2: LNHDA and SQIVND (reference sequence). The CDR3 contains 13 residues. CDR3 DNA, as far as it was read: TGTGCCAGTGGGCAAGGGCGTAATGAAAAG. This gives the protein CASGQGRNEK. The complete CDR3 sequence is CASGQGRNEKLFF. Together with reference TRBV19 and TRBJ2-2, the CDR3 gives the full variable domain: DGGITQSPKYLFRKEGQNVTLSCEQNLNHDAMYWYRQDPGQGLRLIYYSQIVNDFQKGDIAEGYSVSREKKESFPLTVTSAQKNPTAFYLCASGQGRNEKLFFGEGSRLTVL.

This clone showed up many times. The read ends 3 residues early relative to the CDR3; the germline J gene fills the gap. This sequence joins TRBV11-2 and TRBJ1-5; 7 bases map to TRBD1. Trimming at V came to 1 base and at J to 4 bases, leaving 1 base not matched to a gene. CDR3 length: 14 residues. Germline lookup yields CDR1 SGHAT and CDR2 FQNNGV. The sequenced CDR3 bases are TGTGCCAGCAGCTTAGCAGGGGGAAATCAGCCC. Translating gives CASSLAGGNQP. Given in full, the CDR3 is CASSLAGGNQPQHF. Full variable domain (remainder filled in from reference TRBV11-2 and TRBJ1-5): EAGVAQSPRYKIIEKRQSVAFWCNPISGHATLYWYQQILGQGPKLLIQFQNNGVVDDSQLPKDRFSAERLKGVDSTLKIQPAKLEDSAVYLCASSLAGGNQPQHFGDGTRLSIL.

This clone has ten or more counts. The CDR3 bases that were read are TGCAGTGTGAGACAGCCTGCAACTAATGAAAAA. Its protein is CSVRQPATNEK. In full, the CDR3 is CSVRQPATNEKLFF. The gene calls are TRBV20-1 and TRBJ1-4; TRBD1 is a possible D gene (5 bases). Sequencing ends 3 residues short of the CDR3 end; the germline J gene provides the rest. V lost 7 bases to trimming and J lost 0 bases, with 12 bases between them. The CDR3 is 14 residues long. Germline loops: CDR1 DFQATT, CDR2 SNEGSKA (reference sequence).

This clone was counted ten times or more. The read ends 3 residues early relative to the CDR3; the germline J gene fills the gap. V is TRBV2 and J is TRBJ1-5, with D uncertain. Trimming took off 5 bases at V and 3 bases at J, with 8 bases between the two ends. This CDR3 has 13 residues. The V gene's germline CDR1 is SNHLY and CDR2 FYNNEI. CDR3 residues: CASSRLNNQPQHF. The sequenced CDR3 bases are TGTGCCAGCAGTCGCCTAAACAATCAGCCC.

As regards this clone: The read falls 3 residues short of the CDR3 end, and the missing part is taken from the germline J gene. The chain joins TRBV19 to TRBJ2-2; possibly TRBD1 or TRBD2 for D (5 bases each). Germline-derived CDR1 and CDR2 are LNHDA and SQIVND (reference sequence). The CDR3 is made up of 14 amino acids. The CDR3 loop reads CASSQGHPEGKLFF. The part of the CDR3 DNA that was read is TGTGCCAGTAGTCAAGGACACCCCGAGGGAAAG.

This clone was seen at least ten times. The CDR3 end lies 3 residues beyond the end of the read and is filled in from the germline J gene. The J gene is TRBJ2-5, the V gene TRBV7-2; weak D call: TRBD2 (5 bases). The CDR3 is 14 amino acids. V was pared by 6 bases and J by 2 bases, with 13 bases between. Per germline, CDR1 SGHTA and CDR2 FQGNSA. The DNA read from the CDR3 is TGTGCCAGCAGTCAGCGGTCCCCACAAGAGACC. Translated: CASSQRSPQET. In full, the CDR3 reads CASSQRSPQETQYF.

Worth noting for this clone: The read falls 3 residues short of the CDR3 end, and the missing part is taken from the germline J gene. The V and J genes are TRBV30 and TRBJ2-2; 9 nucleotides align to TRBD1. CDR1 is GTSNPN and CDR2 is SVGIG in the germline V gene (reference sequence). There are 14 residues in the CDR3. The CDR3 loop is CAWRRTGEEEKLFF. The sequenced CDR3 bases are TGTGCCTGGCGTCGGACAGGGGAGGAAGAAAAG.

This clone has a count of ten or more. Partial CDR3 DNA: TGTGCCAGCAGTGACGGAGGGGTGAACACTGAA. As protein: CASSDGGVNTE. The CDR3 reads in full as CASSDGGVNTEAFF. The chain is built from TRBV6-1 and TRBJ1-1; tentative D call: TRBD1 (5 bases). Read data end 3 residues before the CDR3 end; the end is taken from the germline J gene. V was pared by 3 bases and J by 0 bases, with 8 bases between. Germline CDR1 reads MNHNS; CDR2 reads SASEGT. The CDR3 is 14 residues long.

This clone was counted at least ten times. Read coverage stops 3 residues before the CDR3 terminus; the germline J gene supplies the remainder. This chain joins TRBV5-4 and TRBJ2-7, with 9 bases that match TRBD2. CDR1 is SGHNT, CDR2 YYREEE, per germline (reference sequence). V trimming: 2 bases; J trimming: 2 bases; junction bases outside the gene matches: 5. The CDR3 is 15 residues long. The CDR3 sequence: CASSLTAGGTYEQYF. The CDR3 DNA, read in part, is TGTGCCAGCAGCTTAACAGCGGGAGGTACCTACGAG.

This clone was counted at least ten times. The read ends 3 residues shy of where the CDR3 ends; the end is completed using the germline J gene. This rearrangement joins TRBV20-1 to TRBJ2-7, with TRBD2 identical over 11 bases. V gave up 2 bases and J gave up 0 bases; unmatched junction bases: 3. CDR1 DFQATT and CDR2 SNEGSKA come from the germline V gene (reference sequence). The CDR3 has 15 amino acids. This CDR3 reads CSARLAGGSSYEQYF. CDR3 bases read: TGCAGTGCTAGATTAGCGGGAGGGAGCTCCTACGAG.

This clone was seen only a few times. The CDR3 end falls 3 residues outside the read, so it is completed with the germline J gene. The chain couples TRBV10-2 to TRBJ1-5, with D unclear. CDR3 size: 14 residues. Germline-derived CDR1 and CDR2 are WSHSY and SAAADI. V lost 8 bases, J lost 1 base, and 12 bases lay in between. This CDR3 is CASGLGGSNQPQHF. The sequenced part of the CDR3 DNA is TGCGCCAGCGGACTCGGAGGGAGCAATCAGCCC.

In this sample, this clone turned up a few times. The read ends 3 residues shy of where the CDR3 ends; the end is completed using the germline J gene. The V and J genes are TRBV2 and TRBJ2-2, with D possibly being TRBD1 (6 bases). CDR1 and CDR2 from the germline V gene are SNHLY and FYNNEI. Trimming took 8 bases from V and 4 from J, leaving 20 bases between them. CDR3 length: 16 amino acids. This CDR3 is CASWKPGERATGELFF. CDR3 DNA, as far as it was read: TGTGCCAGCTGGAAACCAGGGGAGCGAGCCACCGGGGAG.